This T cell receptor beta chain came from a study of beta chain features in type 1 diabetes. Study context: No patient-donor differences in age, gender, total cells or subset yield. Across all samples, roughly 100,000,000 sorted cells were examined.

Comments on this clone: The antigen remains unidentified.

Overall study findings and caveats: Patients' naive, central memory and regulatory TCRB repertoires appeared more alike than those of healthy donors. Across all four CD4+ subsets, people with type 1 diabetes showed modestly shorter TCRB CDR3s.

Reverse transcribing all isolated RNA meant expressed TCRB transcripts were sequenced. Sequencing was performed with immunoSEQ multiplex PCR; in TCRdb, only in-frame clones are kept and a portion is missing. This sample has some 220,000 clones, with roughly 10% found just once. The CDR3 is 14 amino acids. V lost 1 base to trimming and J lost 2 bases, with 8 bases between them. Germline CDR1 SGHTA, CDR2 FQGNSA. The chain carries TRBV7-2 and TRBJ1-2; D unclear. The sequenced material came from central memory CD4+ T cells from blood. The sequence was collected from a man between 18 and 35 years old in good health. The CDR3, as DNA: TGTGCCAGCAGCTTAGACCCGTCCAACTATGGCTACACCTTC. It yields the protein CASSLDPSNYGYTF.